Listed below are T cell receptor beta chains from one sample, sequenced in a study of cytomegalovirus exposure and HLA in healthy donors. Using immunoSEQ multiplex PCR, the repertoire was profiled, and TCRdb retains in-frame clones only, with some absent. Of roughly 140,000 clones listed, 79% were seen once; the top ten hold roughly 6.3%. Sequencing was carried out using PBMCs. The receptors were gathered from a man aged 45 to 65 in good health and CMV-seropositive. The CDR3 runs from the conserved cysteine through the conserved F or W. A D gene is named only where the DNA matches it firmly. Only part of the rows carry a size: once, few, many, or a class if the clone is expanded.

V: TRBV2; size: -; J: TRBJ1-5; D: TRBD1; DNA: TGTGCCAGCAGTTGGGAGACAGGGCTCCTCAATCAGCCCCAGCATTTT; CDR3: CASSWETGLLNQPQHF
V: TRBV29-1; size: -; J: TRBJ2-5; D: TRBD2; DNA: TGCAGCGTTGAAGATCTTTGGCTAGCGGGGCTCCAAGAGACCCAGTACTTC; CDR3: CSVEDLWLAGLQETQYF
V: TRBV7-8; size: -; J: TRBJ2-5; D: -; DNA: TGTGCCAGCAGCCCAGTGGGGAGAACAGAGACCCAGTACTTC; CDR3: CASSPVGRTETQYF
V: TRBV5-1; size: -; J: TRBJ1-1; D: -; DNA: TGCGCCAGCGGTAGGGGCCAGAACACTGAAGCTTTCTTT; CDR3: CASGRGQNTEAFF
V: TRBV5-5; size: -; J: TRBJ2-7; D: -; DNA: TGTGCCAGCAGCTTGGCCCAGGAGCAGTACTTC; CDR3: CASSLAQEQYF
V: TRBV30; size: -; J: TRBJ2-3; D: TRBD2; DNA: TGTGCCTGGACCTTACGGGGGGGCCCAGATACGCAGTATTTT; CDR3: CAWTLRGGPDTQYF
V: TRBV28; size: -; J: TRBJ2-7; D: -; DNA: TGTGCCAGCAGTTCCGAGGCCTACGAGCAGTACTTC; CDR3: CASSSEAYEQYF
V: TRBV2; size: -; J: TRBJ2-5; D: -; DNA: TGTGCCAGCAGTCCTCAAGAGACCCAGTACTTC; CDR3: CASSPQETQYF
V: TRBV4-2; size: -; J: TRBJ1-1; D: TRBD1; DNA: TGTGCTAGCAGCCAAGACAGGGGGAACACTGAAGCTTTCTTT; CDR3: CASSQDRGNTEAFF
V: TRBV7-9; size: -; J: TRBJ2-7; D: TRBD2; DNA: TGTGCCAGCAGCCCAGTCCCCTCATCTAGCGGGAGCGAACAGTACTTC; CDR3: CASSPVPSSSGSEQYF
V: TRBV12-5; size: -; J: TRBJ2-1; D: -; DNA: TGTGCTAGTGGTTTGGTGAGTGGGGGGTCCTACAATGAGCAGTTCTTC; CDR3: CASGLVSGGSYNEQFF
V: TRBV2; size: -; J: TRBJ1-3; D: TRBD1; DNA: TGTGCCAGCAGTGGGGACAGAGCCACGGGGGGAAACACCATATATTTT; CDR3: CASSGDRATGGNTIYF
V: TRBV13; size: once; J: TRBJ2-3; D: -; DNA: TGTGCCAGCAGCAGGGGAACAGATACGCAGTATTTT; CDR3: CASSRGTDTQYF
V: TRBV30; size: -; J: TRBJ2-1; D: TRBD2; DNA: TGTGCCTGGACGCCCGGGACTAGCGGGAGGTACAATGAGCAGTTCTTC; CDR3: CAWTPGTSGRYNEQFF
V: TRBV2; size: -; J: TRBJ1-3; D: -; DNA: TGTGCCAGCAGTGAAGGCGGGGCCTCTGGAAACACCATATATTTT; CDR3: CASSEGGASGNTIYF
V: TRBV5-8; size: -; J: TRBJ2-3; D: -; DNA: TGTGCCAGCAGCCTAATCAGGAATACGCAGTATTTT; CDR3: CASSLIRNTQYF
V: TRBV11-2; size: -; J: TRBJ2-1; D: -; DNA: TGTGCCAGCAGCTTAGCCCAACTGTATGAGCAGTTCTTC; CDR3: CASSLAQLYEQFF
V: TRBV10-3; size: once; J: TRBJ1-1; D: TRBD1; DNA: TGTGCCATGGGGACAGGGGGCTCGGGCACTGAAGCTTTCTTT; CDR3: CAMGTGGSGTEAFF
V: TRBV27; size: -; J: TRBJ1-2; D: TRBD1; DNA: TGTGCCAGCAGTCCCCCAGGACAGGGGTGGGATGGCTACACCTTC; CDR3: CASSPPGQGWDGYTF
V: TRBV10-3; size: -; J: TRBJ2-7; D: -; DNA: TGTGCCATCACCCCTAGCGAAGAAGCCTACGAGCAGTACTTC; CDR3: CAITPSEEAYEQYF
V: TRBV2; size: -; J: TRBJ2-1; D: TRBD2; DNA: TGTGCCAGCAGCGAGACGACTAGCGGGACCTATGAGCAGTTCTTC; CDR3: CASSETTSGTYEQFF
V: TRBV5-4; size: -; J: TRBJ2-5; D: TRBD2; DNA: TGTGCCAGCAGCAGGACTAGCGGGTACCAAGAGACCCAGTACTTC; CDR3: CASSRTSGYQETQYF
V: TRBV27; size: few; J: TRBJ2-3; D: -; DNA: TGTGCCAGCAGACTAGCCCCCGTGTTGGATACGCAGTATTTT; CDR3: CASRLAPVLDTQYF
V: TRBV6-1; size: -; J: TRBJ2-3; D: TRBD2; DNA: TGTGCCAGCAGTGAAGGCGGGAGGGAAACAGATACGCAGTATTTT; CDR3: CASSEGGRETDTQYF
V: TRBV18; size: -; J: TRBJ2-3; D: -; DNA: TGTGCCAGCTCGTGGGCCACAGATACGCAGTATTTT; CDR3: CASSWATDTQYF
V: TRBV5-1; size: -; J: TRBJ2-3; D: TRBD1; DNA: TGCGCCAGCAGCCCCGGACAGGGTAGCACAGATACGCAGTATTTT; CDR3: CASSPGQGSTDTQYF
V: TRBV28; size: -; J: TRBJ1-1; D: TRBD1; DNA: TGTGCCAGCAGCCCACCCCTAACAGGGGGCGGAACTGAAGCTTTCTTT; CDR3: CASSPPLTGGGTEAFF
V: TRBV7-6; size: -; J: TRBJ2-1; D: TRBD2; DNA: TGTGCCAGCAGCTCACGACTAGCGGGAGGGGCCTACAATGAGCAGTTCTTC; CDR3: CASSSRLAGGAYNEQFF
V: TRBV28; size: -; J: TRBJ1-1; D: TRBD1; DNA: TGTGCCAGCAGTTTATCTACAGGGGGCCGAACTGAAGCTTTCTTT; CDR3: CASSLSTGGRTEAFF
V: TRBV10-3; size: -; J: TRBJ2-1; D: -; DNA: TGTGCCATCAGTGGAAACGGTGAGCAGTTCTTC; CDR3: CAISGNGEQFF
V: TRBV27; size: -; J: TRBJ2-3; D: TRBD2; DNA: TGTGCCAGCAGTTTCGGTAGCGGGATGGGTACAGATACGCAGTATTTT; CDR3: CASSFGSGMGTDTQYF
V: TRBV30; size: -; J: TRBJ2-7; D: -; DNA: TGTGCCTGGGCGGAAAACTCCTACGAGCAGTACTTC; CDR3: CAWAENSYEQYF
V: TRBV5-1; size: -; J: TRBJ1-5; D: -; DNA: TGCGCCAGCAGCCTATCGATCAATCAGCCCCAGCATTTT; CDR3: CASSLSINQPQHF
V: TRBV30; size: -; J: TRBJ1-1; D: -; DNA: TGTGCCTGGACCCTACCCGGGCGGGGAAAGAACACTGAAGCTTTCTTT; CDR3: CAWTLPGRGKNTEAFF
V: TRBV10-1; size: -; J: TRBJ2-5; D: -; DNA: TGCGCCAGCAGTGGGTCTATTATTCAAGAGACCCAGTACTTC; CDR3: CASSGSIIQETQYF
V: TRBV28; size: -; J: TRBJ1-3; D: TRBD1; DNA: TGTGCCAGCAGTTCCAGGGGACAGGGGTCTGGAAACACCATATATTTT; CDR3: CASSSRGQGSGNTIYF
V: TRBV30; size: once; J: TRBJ2-2; D: -; DNA: TGTGCCTGGAGTGCCCTCGCGAACACCGGGGAGCTGTTTTTT; CDR3: CAWSALANTGELFF
V: TRBV5-1; size: few; J: TRBJ1-1; D: -; DNA: TGCGCCAGCAGCTTGCAGGGTAACACTGAAGCTTTCTTT; CDR3: CASSLQGNTEAFF
V: TRBV30; size: -; J: TRBJ2-4; D: -; DNA: TGTGCCTGGTCTCCTAACCTAGCCAAAAACATTCAGTACTTC; CDR3: CAWSPNLAKNIQYF
V: TRBV28; size: -; J: TRBJ2-7; D: -; DNA: TGTGCCAGCTCGCGGGGAAAAAACTACGAGCAGTACTTC; CDR3: CASSRGKNYEQYF
V: TRBV5-1; size: -; J: TRBJ1-4; D: -; DNA: TGCGCCAGCAGCTCGCCCGGGACTGCTAATGAAAAACTGTTTTTT; CDR3: CASSSPGTANEKLFF
V: TRBV7-2; size: -; J: TRBJ2-4; D: -; DNA: TGTGCCAGCAGCAGGACAGAGAAAGCCAAAAACATTCAGTACTTC; CDR3: CASSRTEKAKNIQYF
V: TRBV5-1; size: once; J: TRBJ1-2; D: TRBD1; DNA: TGCGCCAGCAGCCCGGGAGACAGGGCTGGCTACACCTTC; CDR3: CASSPGDRAGYTF
V: TRBV29-1; size: few; J: TRBJ2-3; D: -; DNA: TGCAGCGTTTCCCAGGGTAGTGGTACGCAGTATTTT; CDR3: CSVSQGSGTQYF
V: TRBV6-6; size: -; J: TRBJ2-7; D: TRBD2; DNA: TGTGCCAGCAGTCATCCGGGACTAGCGAACTACGAGCAGTACTTC; CDR3: CASSHPGLANYEQYF
V: TRBV30; size: -; J: TRBJ2-7; D: TRBD1; DNA: TGTGCCTGGACCGGGGACAGCACCTACGAGCAGTACTTC; CDR3: CAWTGDSTYEQYF
V: TRBV19; size: -; J: TRBJ2-5; D: TRBD2; DNA: TGTGCCAGTAGTCTAATAGCGGGAGGGCCAGAGACCCAGTACTTC; CDR3: CASSLIAGGPETQYF
V: TRBV5-1; size: -; J: TRBJ2-5; D: TRBD2; DNA: TGCGCCAGCAGCTTGGGACTAGCGGGAGGAATCCAAGAGACCCAGTACTTC; CDR3: CASSLGLAGGIQETQYF
V: TRBV7-9; size: -; J: TRBJ1-1; D: -; DNA: TGTGCCAGCAGCTTCTCCGGGAACACTGAAGCTTTCTTT; CDR3: CASSFSGNTEAFF
V: TRBV21-1; size: -; J: TRBJ2-3; D: -; DNA: TGTGCCAGCAGCAAGGGGACAGGGACCACAGATACGCAGTATTTT; CDR3: CASSKGTGTTDTQYF
V: TRBV28; size: once; J: TRBJ1-2; D: -; DNA: TGTGCCAGCAGTTTTTTTCACAGGGACCAACGCTACACCTTC; CDR3: CASSFFHRDQRYTF
V: TRBV30; size: -; J: TRBJ1-2; D: -; DNA: TGTGCCTGGAGGAGAGCGGGGGCGGAAGGCTACACCTTC; CDR3: CAWRRAGAEGYTF
V: TRBV7-8; size: -; J: TRBJ2-7; D: TRBD1; DNA: TGTGCCAGCAGCTTAGGGACAGGGGACGAGCAGTACTTC; CDR3: CASSLGTGDEQYF